These T cell receptor beta chains were read from a single sample in a study of identical twins. MiXCR was run by TCRdb on the 5' RACE reads, yielding one entry per CDR3 protein. The data hold hundreds of thousands of distinct CDR3 sequences, with around a sixth observed a single time. A further study also used this sample, focusing on T cells expressing NK-cell markers.

Sequenced material: PBMCs. The receptors here all came from a woman between 18 and 29 years old in good health. CDR3s include the opening cysteine and the closing phenylalanine or tryptophan. Fields, in order: clone size, V gene, J gene, D gene, CDR3 length, CDR3 protein, CDR3 DNA. D genes are given only for firm matches. Part of the rows lack a size; the others show once, few, many or a class for expanded clones.

.	TRBV20-1	TRBJ1-6	.	13	CSARDMEGSPLHF	TGCAGTGCTAGAGATATGGAGGGTTCACCCCTCCACTTT
.	TRBV5-1	TRBJ2-1	TRBD2	16	CASSLGRGAKYNEQFF	TGCGCCAGCAGCCTGGGGCGGGGGGCCAAATACAATGAGCAGTTCTTC
.	TRBV19	TRBJ2-1	TRBD1	16	CASTATPGQGFNEQFF	TGTGCCAGTACGGCCACTCCGGGACAGGGGTTCAATGAGCAGTTCTTC
.	TRBV6-2/TRBV6-3	TRBJ2-1	.	15	CASRPAIRAGDEQFF	TGTGCCAGCAGACCCGCGATTAGGGCAGGCGATGAGCAGTTCTTC
.	TRBV6-4	TRBJ2-3	TRBD2	15	CASKQSVAGEDTQYF	TGTGCCTCCAAACAGTCAGTAGCGGGAGAGGATACGCAGTATTTT
.	TRBV18	TRBJ2-5	.	15	CASSRPAGQQETQYF	TGTGCCAGCTCACGTCCAGCAGGGCAACAAGAGACCCAGTACTTC
.	TRBV7-9	TRBJ2-7	.	12	CASSSEVYEQYF	TGTGCCAGCAGTTCAGAGGTATACGAGCAGTACTTC
few	TRBV9	TRBJ2-2	.	13	CASSVVGVGELFF	TGTGCCAGCAGCGTAGTTGGCGTCGGGGAGCTGTTTTTT
few	TRBV12-3/TRBV12-4	TRBJ1-2	TRBD1	15	CASSPAPGTAYGYTF	TGTGCCAGCAGCCCCGCCCCCGGGACAGCTTATGGCTACACCTTC
.	TRBV12-3/TRBV12-4	TRBJ2-7	TRBD1	14	CASRPDRDGYEQYF	TGTGCCAGCAGACCGGACAGGGATGGCTACGAGCAGTACTTC
.	TRBV12-3/TRBV12-4	TRBJ2-5	TRBD1	14	CASRTTGGGETQYF	TGTGCCAGCAGGACGACAGGGGGCGGAGAGACCCAGTACTTC
.	TRBV20-1	TRBJ2-5	.	14	CSASKDSRKETQYF	TGCAGTGCTAGTAAGGATAGCCGAAAGGAGACCCAGTACTTC
.	TRBV10-3	TRBJ2-2	TRBD2	18	CAISTTRTSGADTGELFF	TGTGCCATCAGTACCACTCGGACTAGCGGGGCTGACACCGGGGAGCTGTTTTTT
.	TRBV29-1	TRBJ2-7	TRBD1	16	CSDDPPPGQWTYEQYF	TGCAGCGACGACCCCCCTCCGGGACAGTGGACCTACGAGCAGTACTTC
.	TRBV7-9	TRBJ2-2	TRBD1	17	CASSLSRGLANTGELFF	TGTGCCAGCAGCTTATCAAGGGGGCTTGCGAACACCGGGGAGCTGTTTTTT
few	TRBV12-3/TRBV12-4	TRBJ1-1	.	12	CASSFGQSEAFF	TGTGCCAGCAGCTTCGGACAGAGTGAAGCTTTCTTT
.	TRBV6-6	TRBJ1-6	.	13	CASSYAEAAPLHF	TGTGCCAGCAGTTACGCCGAAGCCGCGCCCCTCCACTTT
.	TRBV29-1	TRBJ2-3	.	15	CSAGPTQGGADTQYF	TGCAGCGCTGGCCCCACGCAGGGGGGCGCAGATACGCAGTATTTT
few	TRBV20-1	TRBJ2-7	.	14	CSARRAGARDEQYF	TGCAGTGCTAGACGGGCAGGGGCGCGGGACGAGCAGTACTTC
few	TRBV21-1	TRBJ2-2	.	16	CASSKDGGRAGGELFF	TGTGCCAGCAGCAAAGATGGCGGCAGGGCGGGCGGGGAGCTGTTTTTT
few	TRBV15	TRBJ2-1	.	13	CATSGQNRHEQFF	TGTGCCACCAGCGGACAGAACAGGCATGAGCAGTTCTTC
.	TRBV24-1	TRBJ2-3	.	13	CATSDRGTDTQYF	TGTGCCACCAGTGATCGAGGGACAGATACGCAGTATTTT
few	TRBV5-1	TRBJ2-5	TRBD1	15	CASSLGTGVEETQYF	TGCGCCAGCAGCTTGGGGACAGGGGTGGAAGAGACCCAGTACTTC
.	TRBV20-1	TRBJ1-1	.	14	CSARGGAADTEAFF	TGCAGTGCTAGAGGAGGGGCGGCGGACACTGAAGCTTTCTTT
.	TRBV6-5	TRBJ2-1	.	13	CASSHREHNEQFF	TGTGCCAGCAGTCACCGGGAGCACAATGAGCAGTTCTTC
.	TRBV12-3/TRBV12-4	TRBJ1-2	.	12	CASTSGDSHRSF	TGTGCCAGCACTTCTGGGGACTCCCATCGGTCTTTC
.	TRBV29-1	TRBJ2-1	TRBD2	14	CSVEIAGGINEQFF	TGCAGCGTTGAGATAGCGGGAGGGATCAATGAGCAGTTCTTC
few	TRBV6-1	TRBJ2-7	TRBD2	15	CASSARRGGTYEQYF	TGTGCCAGCAGTGCCAGGCGGGGGGGGACCTACGAGCAGTACTTC
many	TRBV18	TRBJ1-4	.	15	CASSPRGATNEKLFF	TGTGCCAGCTCACCTCGAGGGGCAACTAATGAAAAACTGTTTTTT
few	TRBV7-8	TRBJ1-1	.	17	CASSLVFGLSKFTEAFF	TGTGCCAGCAGCTTAGTGTTCGGTCTCAGCAAATTCACTGAAGCTTTCTTT
few	TRBV2	TRBJ1-2	.	14	CASRVGPGNYGYTF	TGTGCCAGCAGAGTCGGACCAGGGAACTATGGCTACACCTTC
few	TRBV7-2	TRBJ2-5	.	14	CASSLNPGQETQYF	TGTGCCAGCAGCTTAAATCCGGGCCAAGAGACCCAGTACTTC
few	TRBV11-2	TRBJ2-5	TRBD1	14	CASSHAGTGGTQYF	TGTGCCAGCAGCCACGCCGGGACAGGGGGGACCCAGTACTTC
.	TRBV4-3	TRBJ1-1	.	15	CASSQGGARFTEAFF	TGCGCCAGCAGCCAAGGCGGGGCGCGGTTCACTGAAGCTTTCTTT
few	TRBV12-3/TRBV12-4	TRBJ1-3	.	13	CASSFGPGNTIYF	TGTGCCAGCAGTTTTGGCCCTGGAAACACCATATATTTT
.	TRBV20-1	TRBJ1-2	.	11	CSVGAGYGYTF	TGCAGTGTCGGTGCCGGATATGGCTACACCTTC
few	TRBV20-1	TRBJ2-1	TRBD2	19	CSARAMPGTSGSSYNEQFF	TGCAGTGCTAGAGCTATGCCCGGGACTAGCGGTAGCTCCTACAATGAGCAGTTCTTC
.	TRBV9	TRBJ2-7	.	14	CASSVDRGPYEQYF	TGTGCCAGCAGCGTTGACCGGGGGCCCTACGAGCAGTACTTC
few	TRBV5-6	TRBJ2-7	.	16	CAIGPGLIGTSYEQYF	TGTGCCATCGGCCCCGGGCTAATCGGGACCTCCTACGAGCAGTACTTC
few	TRBV7-9	TRBJ2-7	TRBD1	15	CASSLEGTGSKEQYF	TGTGCCAGCAGCTTAGAGGGGACAGGGTCGAAAGAGCAGTACTTC
.	TRBV7-2	TRBJ2-2	TRBD2	14	CASSFLAGGGELFF	TGTGCCAGCAGCTTCCTAGCGGGAGGTGGGGAGCTGTTTTTT
.	TRBV12-3/TRBV12-4	TRBJ1-1	.	15	CASSFGLIQNTEAFF	TGTGCCAGCAGTTTCGGCCTAATCCAGAACACTGAAGCTTTCTTT
.	TRBV9	TRBJ2-1	TRBD2	12	CASSAGLVGQFF	TGTGCCAGCAGCGCCGGACTAGTCGGGCAGTTCTTC
.	TRBV6-1	TRBJ1-6	TRBD1	15	CASSPPTGGTGPLHF	TGTGCCAGCAGCCCTCCGACAGGGGGCACGGGACCCCTCCACTTT
few	TRBV7-8	TRBJ2-2	TRBD1	15	CASSLGAQGTGELFF	TGTGCCAGCAGCTTAGGGGCACAGGGGACCGGGGAGCTGTTTTTT
few	TRBV29-1	TRBJ2-7	.	12	CSVVQGTYEQYF	TGCAGCGTTGTTCAGGGGACCTACGAGCAGTACTTC
many	TRBV11-2	TRBJ1-4	TRBD1	17	CASSYRTGGGVYEKLFF	TGTGCCAGCAGCTACCGGACAGGCGGAGGTGTATATGAAAAACTGTTTTTT
few	TRBV7-2	TRBJ2-1	.	15	CASSLDPRAHNEQFF	TGTGCCAGCAGCTTAGACCCCCGGGCACACAATGAGCAGTTCTTC
many	TRBV29-1	TRBJ2-7	TRBD2	14	CSVLGLASSYEQYF	TGCAGCGTTTTGGGACTAGCGAGTTCCTACGAGCAGTACTTC
.	TRBV20-1	TRBJ1-2	.	16	CSASLLVPGAALGYTF	TGCAGTGCTAGCCTACTTGTCCCCGGAGCCGCGCTCGGCTACACCTTC
few	TRBV9	TRBJ1-4	.	17	CASSVEARGESRKKLFF	TGTGCCAGCAGCGTAGAAGCACGGGGCGAGAGTCGTAAAAAACTGTTTTTT
once	TRBV12-3/TRBV12-4	TRBJ2-7	TRBD1	16	CASRPTPGQGADEQYF	TGTGCCAGCAGACCAACTCCGGGACAGGGGGCAGACGAGCAGTACTTC
few	TRBV12-3/TRBV12-4	TRBJ2-7	.	13	CATLAEGGHEQYF	TGTGCCACATTAGCGGAGGGGGGTCACGAGCAGTACTTC